This T cell receptor beta chain was identified during a study of CD8+ T cells in alopecia areata. Study results and caveats: Affected lesional scalp, above all in alopecia totalis/universalis, was more clonal than normal scalp.

Extracted RNA was reverse transcribed, and the resulting cDNA served as sequencing template. Profiled with immunoSEQ multiplex PCR; TCRdb holds only in-frame clones, not every one. Of 110,000 or so clones listed, roughly two fifths are singletons. J gave up 7 bases and V 7 bases, and 2 bases lay outside the gene matches. CDR1 is SQVTM, CDR2 ANQGSEA, per germline. The CDR3 consists of 11 residues. This clone was recorded a few times. Its antigen is as yet unknown. Lesional scalp punch biopsies and peripheral blood came from alopecia areata patients. Input material: CD4+ T cells sorted from blood. The chain is built from TRBV29-1 and TRBJ1-4, with 8 bases fitting TRBD1. The TCR comes from a human donor with alopecia areata. The DNA for the CDR3 is TGCAGCGGAACAGGGGGTGAAAAACTGTTTTTT. This translates into CSGTGGEKLFF.